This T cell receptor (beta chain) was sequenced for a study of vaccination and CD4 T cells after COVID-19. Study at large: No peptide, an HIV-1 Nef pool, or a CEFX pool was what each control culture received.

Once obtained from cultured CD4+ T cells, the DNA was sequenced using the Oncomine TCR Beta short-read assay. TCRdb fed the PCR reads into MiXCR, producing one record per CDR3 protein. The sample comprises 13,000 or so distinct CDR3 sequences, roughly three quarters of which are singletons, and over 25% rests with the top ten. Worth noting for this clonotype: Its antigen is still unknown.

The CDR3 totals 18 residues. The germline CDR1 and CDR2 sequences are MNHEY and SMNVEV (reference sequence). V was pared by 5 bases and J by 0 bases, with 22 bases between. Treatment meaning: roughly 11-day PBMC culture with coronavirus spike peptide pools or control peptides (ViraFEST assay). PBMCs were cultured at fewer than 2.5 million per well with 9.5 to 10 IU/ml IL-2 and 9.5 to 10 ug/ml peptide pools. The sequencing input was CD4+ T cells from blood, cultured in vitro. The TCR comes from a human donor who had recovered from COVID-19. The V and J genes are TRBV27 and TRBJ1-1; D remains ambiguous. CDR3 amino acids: CASSPSTGRTAMNTEAFF. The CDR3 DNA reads TGTGCCAGCAGTCCATCGACGGGGAGGACCGCTATGAACACTGAAGCTTTCTTT.